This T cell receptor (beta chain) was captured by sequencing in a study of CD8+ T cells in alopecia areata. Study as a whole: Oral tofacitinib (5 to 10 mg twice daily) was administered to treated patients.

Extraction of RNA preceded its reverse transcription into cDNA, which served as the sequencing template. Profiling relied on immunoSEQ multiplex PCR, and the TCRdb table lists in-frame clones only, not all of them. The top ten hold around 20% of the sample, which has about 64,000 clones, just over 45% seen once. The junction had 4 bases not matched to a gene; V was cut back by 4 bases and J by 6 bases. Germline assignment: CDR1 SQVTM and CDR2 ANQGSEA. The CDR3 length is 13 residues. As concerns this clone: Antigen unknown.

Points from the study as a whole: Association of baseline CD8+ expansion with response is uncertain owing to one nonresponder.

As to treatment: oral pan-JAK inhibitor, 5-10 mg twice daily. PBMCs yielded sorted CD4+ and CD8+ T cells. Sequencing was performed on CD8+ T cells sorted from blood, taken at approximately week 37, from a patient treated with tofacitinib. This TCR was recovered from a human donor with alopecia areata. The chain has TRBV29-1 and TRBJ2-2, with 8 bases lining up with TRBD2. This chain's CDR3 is CSVGGLVAGELFF. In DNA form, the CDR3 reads TGCAGCGTTGGGGGACTAGTGGCCGGGGAGCTGTTTTTT.